This record covers a single TCR beta chain. Its antigen is not known. Additional DNA sequences in this sample encode the identical CDR3. This sample was taken from a study of radiation and T cells in renal cell carcinoma. Overall study results and limits: From baseline, blood top tumor clonotypes peaked at 2 weeks post-radiation. Pretreatment tumor biopsies were lacking, so baseline clonotypes are unknown.

The CDR3 length is 11 residues. CDR1 is GTSNPN, CDR2 SVGIG, per germline (reference sequence). V was shortened by 2 bases and J by 4 bases, with 5 bases between the two germline ends. Generated by immunoSEQ multiplex PCR, the TCRdb table keeps only in-frame clones and is missing some. The table lists roughly 130,000 clones, about 88% of them singletons. Time point reported: baseline pretreatment blood. Treatment defined: 15 Gy SBRT to primary tumor, nephrectomy 4 weeks later. V and J are TRBV30 and TRBJ1-2; D is undetermined. The receptor comes from a woman aged 45-65 years with renal cell carcinoma. The input for sequencing was blood, taken from a patient whose treatment included radiotherapy and nephrectomy. DNA for the CDR3: TGTGCCTGGAGTTTAAGCTATGGCTACACCTTC. The encoded protein is CAWSLSYGYTF.